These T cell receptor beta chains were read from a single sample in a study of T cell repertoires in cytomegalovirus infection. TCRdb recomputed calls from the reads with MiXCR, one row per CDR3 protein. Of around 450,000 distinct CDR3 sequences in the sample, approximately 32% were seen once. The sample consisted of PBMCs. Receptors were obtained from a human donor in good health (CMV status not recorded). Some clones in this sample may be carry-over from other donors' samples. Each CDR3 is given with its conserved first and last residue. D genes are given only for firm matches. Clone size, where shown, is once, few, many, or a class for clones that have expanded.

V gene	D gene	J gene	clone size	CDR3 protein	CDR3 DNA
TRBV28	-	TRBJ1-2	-	CASSRYGTDYGYTF	TGTGCCAGCAGTCGATACGGGACCGACTATGGCTACACCTTC
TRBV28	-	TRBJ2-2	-	CASNSPGELFF	TGTGCCAGCAATTCACCCGGGGAGCTGTTTTTT
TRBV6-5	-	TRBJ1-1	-	CASSYDRRLNTEAFF	TGTGCCAGCAGTTATGACAGAAGATTGAACACTGAAGCTTTCTTT
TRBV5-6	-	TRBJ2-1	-	CASSVGVRRVYNEQFF	TGTGCCAGCAGCGTGGGGGTTCGGAGGGTCTACAATGAGCAGTTCTTC
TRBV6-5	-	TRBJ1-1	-	CASSYAAGNTEAFF	TGTGCCAGCAGTTACGCGGCAGGGAACACTGAAGCTTTCTTT
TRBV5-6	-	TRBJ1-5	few	CASSKRRISGNQPQHF	TGTGCCAGCAGCAAGAGGCGTATTTCCGGCAATCAGCCCCAGCATTTT
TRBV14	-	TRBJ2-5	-	CASSQVSRSQETQYF	TGTGCCAGCAGCCAAGTGTCGCGGAGCCAAGAGACCCAGTACTTC
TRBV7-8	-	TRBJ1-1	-	CASSSERGFTEAFF	TGTGCCAGCAGCTCCGAAAGGGGCTTCACTGAAGCTTTCTTT
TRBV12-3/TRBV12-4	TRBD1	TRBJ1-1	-	CASSSRGTGDTEAFF	TGTGCCAGCTCATCTAGGGGGACAGGGGACACTGAAGCTTTCTTT
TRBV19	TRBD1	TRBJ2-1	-	CASLDRGDEQFF	TGTGCCAGCCTGGACAGGGGGGATGAGCAGTTCTTC
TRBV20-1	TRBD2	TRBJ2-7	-	CSARGGGAYEQYF	TGCAGTGCCCGGGGGGGGGGAGCCTACGAGCAGTACTTC
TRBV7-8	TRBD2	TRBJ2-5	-	CASSSTLAGGHQETQYF	TGTGCCAGCAGCTCCACTCTAGCGGGGGGACACCAAGAGACCCAGTACTTC
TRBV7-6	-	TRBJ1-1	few	CASSPQQNTEAFF	TGTGCCAGCAGCCCACAACAGAACACTGAAGCTTTCTTT
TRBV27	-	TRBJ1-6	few	CASSAPAVRGFYNSPLHF	TGTGCCAGCAGTGCCCCGGCGGTCAGGGGATTCTATAATTCACCCCTCCACTTT
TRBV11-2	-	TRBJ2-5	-	CASSLVQYPQETQYF	TGTGCCAGCAGCTTAGTACAGTACCCTCAAGAGACCCAGTACTTC
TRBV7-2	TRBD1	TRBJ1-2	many	CASSPATGGYGYTF	TGTGCCAGCAGCCCGGCGACAGGGGGTTATGGCTACACCTTC